This T cell receptor (beta chain) was retrieved from a study of PD-1 blockade in mismatch repair-deficient tumors. V was clipped by 2 bases and J by 8 bases, with 19 bases between them. The germline gives CDR1 KGHSH, CDR2 LQKENI. This CDR3 comprises 16 residues. TCRdb's copy holds only in-frame clones and misses some; the assay was immunoSEQ multiplex PCR. The sample lists just over 25,000 clones, roughly 83% occurring once. The clonotype originates from an adult with mismatch repair-deficient cancer. Here the sequenced sample was PBMCs, taken before pembrolizumab treatment. This rearrangement joins TRBV18 to TRBJ2-1; possibly TRBD2 for D (8 bases). CDR3 coding DNA: TGTGCCAGCTCACCAAGACAGGGACTAGTATCCGATGAGCAGTTCTTC. This sequence encodes CASSPRQGLVSDEQFF.